This entry describes one TCR beta chain. The sample comes from a study of blood T cell repertoires in COVID-19. Study context: COVID-19 samples from acute and convalescent phases originated in the United States, Italy and Spain. In each case, the material was cDNA or gDNA derived from T cells, B-cell-depleted T cells, or PBMCs.

J lost 5 bases, V lost 4 bases, and 11 bases had no gene match. Germline assignment: CDR1 SGHVS and CDR2 FQNEAQ. CDR3 length: 16 residues. Participant-given clinical history determined each cohort assignment. Assay: immunoSEQ multiplex PCR; the TCRdb copy retains only in-frame clones and omits some. The sample yields just over 300,000 clones, approximately 83% seen once. The specimen sequenced was PBMCs or T cells enriched from blood (not recorded which). The receptor was derived from a young man who had recovered from COVID-19. The chain couples TRBV7-8 to TRBJ1-5; TRBD1 aligns across 7 bases. In nucleotides, the CDR3 is TGTGCCAGCAGCTCGACCCGGGACAGCTTGTATCAGCCCCAGCATTTT. Translation: CASSSTRDSLYQPQHF.